These 20 T cell receptor beta chains were sequenced from one sample in a study of cytomegalovirus exposure and HLA in healthy donors. Primers included in the PCR were 60 Vbeta and 13 Jbeta primers. Method: immunoSEQ multiplex PCR; TCRdb's copy keeps in-frame clones and lacks some. The data include approximately 110,000 clones; the top ten clones carry approximately 6.8%. The specimen was PBMCs. These receptors were collected from a man aged 35-49 years in good health and CMV-seropositive.

This chain links TRBV27 with TRBJ1-5; 7 bases match TRBD1. This CDR3 has 14 amino acids. V was pared by 5 bases and J by 6 bases, with 7 bases of the junction left unmatched. Germline CDR1 MNHEY, CDR2 SMNVEV (reference sequence). The CDR3 loop is CASSTTGRFQPQHF. CDR3 DNA sequence: TGTGCCAGCAGTACGACAGGGCGGTTTCAGCCCCAGCATTTT.

In nucleotides, the CDR3 is TGTGCCAGCAGTTTAGGACAGGGTCTCTATGGCTACACCTTC. Translating gives CASSLGQGLYGYTF. The chain couples TRBV27 to TRBJ1-2, with 8 bases that match TRBD1. CDR3 length: 14 amino acids. The trim removed 2 bases at V and 4 bases at J, leaving 3 bases unmatched. The germline V gene encodes CDR1 MNHEY and CDR2 SMNVEV (reference sequence).

The J gene is TRBJ2-7, the V gene TRBV28, with 12 bases identical to TRBD1. In germline, CDR1 is MDHEN, CDR2 SYDVKM. CDR3 length equals 20 residues. V trimming: 4 bases; J trimming: 2 bases; junction bases outside the gene matches: 18. CDR3 amino acids: CASSSRTTGTGGFVTYEQYF. CDR3 coding DNA: TGTGCCAGCAGTTCCCGCACGACCGGGACAGGGGGCTTTGTTACCTACGAGCAGTACTTC.

CDR3 sequence reads: CAWSPLLLTGHTEAFF. The CDR3 DNA reads TGTGCCTGGAGTCCTCTACTCCTCACAGGGCACACTGAAGCTTTCTTT. V gene TRBV30 combines with J gene TRBJ1-1, with TRBD1 as a possible D gene (6 bases). Deletions cut 2 bases from V and 3 bases from J, with 19 bases between. Looked up from germline, CDR1 is GTSNPN and CDR2 is SVGIG (reference sequence). The CDR3 sequence is 16 residues long.

V and J are TRBV10-2 and TRBJ2-7; 11 bases fit TRBD2. The CDR3 consists of 15 residues. Losses at the gene ends were 6 bases for V and 5 bases for J; bases not matched to a gene: 9. CDR1 and CDR2 (germline): WSHSY, SAAADI. The CDR3 loop is CASRVAGGRGNEQYF. CDR3 in DNA: TGCGCCAGCAGGGTAGCGGGAGGGCGAGGAAACGAGCAGTACTTC.

V gene TRBV4-3 combines with J gene TRBJ2-2; D remains unclear. The V gene lost 1 base and the J gene lost 7 bases, with 7 bases spanning the gap. Looked up from germline, CDR1 is LGHNA and CDR2 is YSLEER. The CDR3 loop spans 13 amino acids. The CDR3 protein is CASSQGRFGELFF. Here the CDR3 DNA reads TGCGCCAGCAGCCAAGGCAGGTTCGGGGAGCTGTTTTTT.

The rearrangement joins TRBV25-1 to TRBJ2-2, with 7 bases fitting TRBD2. The length of the CDR3 is 15 residues. Germline CDR1 is MGHDK and CDR2 is SYGVNS. With 6 bases clipped from V and 0 bases from J, the junction kept 4 bases outside the gene matches. The chain's CDR3 is CASSPTSPNTGELFF. The CDR3 bases are TGTGCCAGCAGCCCGACTAGCCCGAACACCGGGGAGCTGTTTTTT.

This chain connects TRBV6-6 to TRBJ1-2; 8 bases line up with TRBD1. CDR3 length: 16 residues. Germline CDR1 is MNHNY and CDR2 is SVGAGI (reference sequence). Trimming removed 5 bases from V and 4 bases from J; junction bases left unmatched: 12. CDR3 nucleotides: TGTGCCAGCAGTACTGGGCGGACAGGGCCGGCCTATGGCTACACCTTC. Translation: CASSTGRTGPAYGYTF.

This rearrangement joins TRBV7-2 to TRBJ2-3; 10 bases fit TRBD2. V dropped 1 base and J dropped 5; count of bases not matched to a gene: 6. The CDR3 is 16 residues long. Looked up from germline, CDR1 is SGHTA and CDR2 is FQGNSA. The CDR3 nucleotides are TGTGCCAGCAGCTTAGTGAGCGGGAGGGCCGAAGATACGCAGTATTTT. The encoded protein is CASSLVSGRAEDTQYF.

This chain uses TRBV29-1 with TRBJ2-7; possibly TRBD2 for D (5 bases). Germline V lookup: CDR1 SQVTM, CDR2 ANQGSEA. CDR3 size: 16 residues. The V gene lost 6 bases and the J gene lost 3 bases, with 24 bases spanning the gap. CDR3 amino acids: CSVLGSPRYNSYEQYF. The CDR3 region has the DNA TGCAGCGTCCTTGGGAGCCCACGATATAACAGCTACGAGCAGTACTTC.

The chain uses TRBV5-1 and TRBJ2-3, with TRBD2 matching over 11 bases. The CDR3 totals 15 residues. Trimming cost V 4 bases and J 4 bases; bases outside gene matches: 5. CDR1 is SGHRS and CDR2 is YFSETQ in the germline V gene. In DNA, the CDR3 is TGCGCCAGCAGCGTAGCGGGAGGGCGCCCAGATACGCAGTATTTT. Translation gives CASSVAGGRPDTQYF.

The V and J genes are TRBV5-1 and TRBJ1-5; D is unclear. The CDR3 extends over 16 amino acids. Trimming cost V 0 bases and J 0 bases, with 10 bases left between them. Germline CDR1 is SGHRS and CDR2 is YFSETQ. CDR3 region: CASSLAPLSSNQPQHF. CDR3 in DNA: TGCGCCAGCAGCTTGGCGCCCCTCAGTAGCAATCAGCCCCAGCATTTT.

V is TRBV5-1 and J is TRBJ2-3, with 10 nucleotides matching TRBD2. CDR3 length: 15 amino acids. Trimming at V came to 4 bases and at J to 1 base, leaving 3 bases not matched to a gene. Germline loops: CDR1 SGHRS, CDR2 YFSETQ. CDR3 nucleotides: TGCGCCAGCAGCCCCGGGACTAGCGGCACAGATACGCAGTATTTT. It is translated as CASSPGTSGTDTQYF.

This rearrangement joins TRBV5-4 to TRBJ2-3; 12 bases align to TRBD2. The germline CDR1 and CDR2 sequences are SGHNT and YYREEE (reference sequence). This CDR3 contains 15 residues. J gave up 4 bases and V 2 bases, and 2 bases lay outside the gene matches. The CDR3 nucleotides read TGTGCCAGCAGCTTTCTAGCGGGAGGGTCAGATACGCAGTATTTT. Translated, it gives CASSFLAGGSDTQYF.

The J gene is TRBJ2-5, the V gene TRBV7-3, with D maybe TRBD1 (6 bases). The DNA end is more similar to TRBJ2-7, so the J call may be wrong. The CDR3 is made up of 13 amino acids. Germline lookup yields CDR1 SGHTA and CDR2 FQGTGA. The CDR3: CASSFTGPGEQYF. In DNA form, the CDR3 reads TGTGCCAGCAGCTTTACAGGGCCGGGCGAGCAGTACTTC.

The chain joins TRBV21-1 to TRBJ2-5; TRBD1 is the table's D call, not checked against the DNA. TRBV21-1 has pseudogene status. The CDR3 has 18 amino acids. The CDR3 protein is CASSKIGRTGGLGETQYF. The CDR3 DNA reads as TGTGCCAGCAGCAAAATTGGGAGGACAGGGGGTTTGGGGGAGACCCAGTACTTC.

This chain joins TRBV4-3 and TRBJ1-2; D not certain. CDR3 length: 15 amino acids. Germline V gene data show CDR1 as LGHNA and CDR2 as YSLEER. Trimming removed 0 bases at V and 2 bases at J, with 10 bases between. The CDR3: CASSQENRRNYGYTF. In DNA, the CDR3 is TGCGCCAGCAGCCAAGAAAATCGGAGGAACTATGGCTACACCTTC.

V and J are TRBV30 and TRBJ1-2; 11 nucleotides align to TRBD1. The J segment lost 2 bases and the V segment lost 7 bases, leaving 3 bases of the junction unmatched. CDR3 length equals 13 residues. Per the germline V gene, CDR1 is GTSNPN and CDR2 is SVGIG (reference sequence). CDR3 sequence reads: CAYRDRGNYGYTF. CDR3 coding DNA: TGTGCCTACCGGGACAGGGGGAACTATGGCTACACCTTC.

This chain links TRBV25-1 with TRBJ2-1; 11 bases are a match to TRBD2. This CDR3 is 16 amino acids long. Unmatched junction bases numbered 6, after V lost 5 bases and J lost 3 bases. CDR1 and CDR2 (germline): MGHDK, SYGVNS. CDR3 protein: CASSPSGTSGYNEQFF. The DNA of the CDR3 is TGTGCCAGCAGTCCTTCGGGGACTAGCGGCTACAATGAGCAGTTCTTC.

The rearrangement uses TRBV7-3 and TRBJ1-1; tentative D call: TRBD1 (5 bases). From germline, CDR1 is SGHTA and CDR2 FQGTGA. The V gene lost 0 bases and the J gene lost 0 bases, with 5 bases spanning the gap. This CDR3 contains 14 residues. In nucleotides, the CDR3 is TGTGCCAGCAGCTTAACAGGGGTGAACACTGAAGCTTTCTTT. It yields the protein CASSLTGVNTEAFF. Full variable domain (rest looked up from reference TRBV7-3 and TRBJ1-1): GAGVSQTPSNKVTEKGKYVELRCDPISGHTALYWYRQSLGQGPEFLIYFQGTGAADDSGLPNDRFFAVRPEGSVSTLKIQRTERGDSAVYLCASSLTGVNTEAFFGQGTRLTVV.